These 22 T cell receptor beta chains came from one sample sequenced in a study of beta chain features in type 1 diabetes. Study-wide results and caveats: Type 1 diabetes patients had moderately but significantly shorter TCRB CDR3s in all four CD4+ subsets.

The entirety of the isolated RNA underwent reverse transcription, so expressed TCRB transcripts were sequenced. Measured with immunoSEQ multiplex PCR; TCRdb has only the in-frame clones, and not every one. Here the sample spans about 41,000 clones, about 66% being singletons. Their antigen targets remain unknown. The sequenced material came from Tregs from blood. The receptors derive from a man in his thirties or forties with type 1 diabetes. Some clones in this sample may be carry-over from other donors' samples.

The J gene is TRBJ1-2, the V gene TRBV29-1; D is perhaps TRBD1 (5 bases). This CDR3 is built from 14 residues. V was trimmed by 5 bases and J by 2 bases, leaving 15 bases between them. Germline V gives CDR1 SQVTM, CDR2 ANQGSEA. CDR3 protein: CSVTQGSLNYGYTF. In DNA, the CDR3 is TGCAGCGTTACGCAGGGCAGCCTGAACTATGGCTACACCTTC.

This clone was seen a handful of times. V gene TRBV14 combines with J gene TRBJ2-1, with no clear D. V shed 4 bases and J shed 5 bases, with 9 bases lying between them. Germline CDR1 SGHDN, CDR2 FVKESK. The CDR3 loop spans 13 amino acids. DNA for the CDR3: TGTGCCAGCAGCCGATCGGGTAACAATGAGCAGTTCTTC. Protein product: CASSRSGNNEQFF.

The chain has TRBV10-3 and TRBJ2-3; the match to TRBD2 covers 11 bases. The CDR3 sequence is 15 residues long. In germline, CDR1 is ENHRY, CDR2 SYGVKD. J gave up 6 bases and V 10 bases, and 12 bases lay outside the gene matches. The CDR3 DNA reads as TGTGCCACGGGGGGCCTAGCGGGGGGTTCTGATACGCAGTATTTT. Its protein is CATGGLAGGSDTQYF.

This chain links TRBV28 with TRBJ1-5, with D possibly TRBD1 on 6 matching bases. This CDR3 has 14 residues. The V and J ends lost 9 bases and 4 bases respectively, with 16 bases between them. CDR1 is MDHEN, CDR2 SYDVKM, per germline. In DNA, the CDR3 is TGTGCCAGTGCTTCCGGGACAAGGAATCAGCCCCAGCATTTT. This translates into CASASGTRNQPQHF.

The chain is built from TRBV27 and TRBJ2-7; 9 bases line up with TRBD2. V was clipped by 2 bases and J by 7 bases; unmatched bases: 15. Germline V lookup: CDR1 MNHEY, CDR2 SMNVEV (reference sequence). The CDR3 has 17 residues. Here the CDR3 reads CASSLLAGSRPSMEQYF. CDR3 in DNA: TGTGCCAGCAGTTTACTAGCGGGGTCGAGGCCATCGATGGAGCAGTACTTC.

This sequence joins TRBV10-3 and TRBJ1-3, with 7 positions matching TRBD1. The germline V gene has CDR1 ENHRY and CDR2 SYGVKD. This CDR3 is built from 14 residues. V was pared by 8 bases and J by 5 bases, with 9 bases of the junction left unmatched. Written as DNA, the CDR3 is TGTGCCATCTCCCAGGGGGTGCGACGAAACACCATATATTTT. Amino acid sequence: CAISQGVRRNTIYF.

The V and J genes are TRBV18 and TRBJ2-7; no definite D call. The CDR3 covers 12 residues. V lost 6 bases, J lost 2 bases, and 8 bases lay in between. Germline V gene sequence: CDR1 KGHSH, CDR2 LQKENI. In DNA, the CDR3 is TGTGCCAGCTCTCCTGACACCTACGAGCAGTACTTC. Translated: CASSPDTYEQYF.

The rearrangement links TRBV5-1 to TRBJ2-5; D is uncertain. V was trimmed by 4 bases and J by 5 bases, leaving 12 bases between them. This CDR3 region has 13 residues. Germline assignment: CDR1 SGHRS and CDR2 YFSETQ. The CDR3 DNA follows: TGCGCCAGCAGCGTCGGATTCGGGGAGACCCAGTACTTC. Translation gives CASSVGFGETQYF.

Comment on this clone: This sample includes further DNA sequences coding for the same CDR3. This chain joins TRBV18 and TRBJ2-7; the match to TRBD1 covers 7 bases. This CDR3 has 13 residues. CDR1 is KGHSH, CDR2 LQKENI, per germline. V lost 3 bases and J lost 3; bases outside the gene matches: 2. CDR3 sequence (DNA): TGTGCCAGCTCACCCTCAGGGGGCTACGAGCAGTACTTC. Translated: CASSPSGGYEQYF.

This clone has just a few counts. At one end the junction does not follow the germline gene, possibly because of a read error. In DNA, the CDR3 is TGTGCCAGCAGCTTGCGGGGGGCAGAGACCCAGTACTTC. It translates to CASSLRGAETQYF. The rearrangement joins TRBV5-1 to TRBJ2-5, with 8 nucleotides matching TRBD2. The CDR3 length is 13 residues. Germline V gene lookup returns CDR1 SGHRS and CDR2 YFSETQ.

The chain is built from TRBV5-4 and TRBJ2-7, with TRBD2 matching over 8 bases. V lost 5 bases, J lost 1 base, and 8 bases stayed unmatched. The CDR3 is 15 residues long. The V gene's germline CDR1 is SGHNT and CDR2 YYREEE (reference sequence). The chain's CDR3 is CASSHSGVSSYEQYF. CDR3 bases: TGTGCCAGCAGTCATAGCGGGGTCTCTTCCTACGAGCAGTACTTC.

The rearrangement joins TRBV12-2 to TRBJ2-7; the D segment call TRBD2 is taken from the table without a DNA check. TRBV12-2 is annotated as a pseudogene. This CDR3 spans 11 amino acids. The CDR3 reads CASRLPNEQYF. The CDR3 DNA sequence: TGTGCAAGTCGCTTACCTAACGAGCAGTACTTC.

This CDR3 is CASSSGTVSFYGYTF. The DNA for the CDR3 is TGTGCCAGCAGTTCCGGGACAGTCTCCTTCTATGGCTACACCTTC. The rearrangement links TRBV6-6 to TRBJ1-2, with 7 bases lining up with TRBD1. The ends lost 4 bases at V and 4 bases at J; junction bases unmatched: 9. Looked up from germline, CDR1 is MNHNY and CDR2 is SVGAGI (reference sequence). This CDR3 spans 15 amino acids.

The chain employs TRBV28 and TRBJ2-1; TRBD1 matches at 8 bases. The CDR3 is made up of 16 amino acids. The V and J ends lost 5 bases and 1 base, in that order; junction bases with no gene match: 7. In germline, CDR1 is MDHEN, CDR2 SYDVKM. This CDR3 is CASSRLRGLSYNEQFF. The CDR3 nucleotides read TGTGCCAGCAGTCGTCTCAGGGGGCTATCCTACAATGAGCAGTTCTTC.

The CDR3 nucleotides are TGCGCCAGCAGCGGAGTGACAGGGGGCTCTGGAAACACCATATATTTT. Its protein product is CASSGVTGGSGNTIYF. The chain is built from TRBV5-1 and TRBJ1-3; the match to TRBD1 covers 9 bases. CDR3 length: 16 amino acids. Germline V gives CDR1 SGHRS, CDR2 YFSETQ. Trimming removed 4 bases from V and 0 bases from J; junction bases left unmatched: 5.

The chain has TRBV6-5 and TRBJ2-1; maybe TRBD2 (5 bases). CDR1 and CDR2 from the germline V gene are MNHEY and SVGAGI. V gave up 5 bases and J gave up 2 bases, with 13 bases separating them. The CDR3 runs 15 residues. The CDR3 spells CASSRTSFPYNEQFF. CDR3 bases: TGTGCCAGCAGTCGAACTAGTTTTCCCTACAATGAGCAGTTCTTC.

V is TRBV18 and J is TRBJ2-7; D may be TRBD1 (6 bases). Germline V gene sequence: CDR1 KGHSH, CDR2 LQKENI. This CDR3 has 15 residues. V was clipped by 3 bases and J by 0 bases, with 12 bases between them. The CDR3 DNA reads TGTGCCAGCTCACCTGGGACATTCCCCTCCTACGAGCAGTACTTC. Translating it yields CASSPGTFPSYEQYF.

The genes are TRBV19 and TRBJ1-5; D perhaps matches TRBD1 (6 bases). The CDR3 is 13 amino acids. The V gene lost 9 bases and the J gene lost 6 bases, with 15 bases spanning the gap. The V gene's germline CDR1 is LNHDA and CDR2 SQIVND (reference sequence). CDR3: CASRGGAGQPQHF. CDR3 nucleotides: TGTGCCAGCAGAGGGGGGGCTGGTCAGCCCCAGCATTTT.

This chain connects TRBV11-3 to TRBJ2-1; D is possibly TRBD1 (6 bases). Trimming removed 1 base from V and 4 bases from J, with 8 bases in between. CDR3 length: 14 residues. Germline V CDR1 and CDR2: SGHNT, YENEEA. The CDR3 sequence is CASSLARGYNEQFF. CDR3 coding DNA: TGTGCCAGCAGCTTAGCCAGGGGATACAATGAGCAGTTCTTC.

This chain joins TRBV7-9 and TRBJ2-5; D possibly corresponds to TRBD1 (5 bases). The J call may be in error: the DNA end matches TRBJ2-7 better. The germline CDR1 and CDR2 sequences are SEHNR and FQNEAQ (reference sequence). This CDR3 contains 13 residues. The CDR3 DNA is TGTGCCAGCAGCTTGGACACTTCGATCGAGCAGTACTTC. Protein: CASSLDTSIEQYF.

This clone was found a few times. This chain connects TRBV6-5 to TRBJ2-3; no clear D. This CDR3 is 13 amino acids long. Trimming shortened V by 2 bases and J by 2 bases, and 5 bases separated the two germline ends. The V gene's germline CDR1 is MNHEY and CDR2 SVGAGI. In DNA, the CDR3 is TGTGCCAGCAGTTACACAGTCACAGATACGCAGTATTTT. It specifies CASSYTVTDTQYF.

The chain links TRBV5-1 to TRBJ1-1; D might be TRBD1 (5 bases). Germline values: CDR1 SGHRS, CDR2 YFSETQ. The CDR3 contains 15 residues. V was cut by 0 bases and J by 4 bases, with 13 bases left in between. CDR3 nucleotides: TGCGCCAGCAGCTTGGCGGTCAGGGTGGCCACTGAAGCTTTCTTT. As protein: CASSLAVRVATEAFF.